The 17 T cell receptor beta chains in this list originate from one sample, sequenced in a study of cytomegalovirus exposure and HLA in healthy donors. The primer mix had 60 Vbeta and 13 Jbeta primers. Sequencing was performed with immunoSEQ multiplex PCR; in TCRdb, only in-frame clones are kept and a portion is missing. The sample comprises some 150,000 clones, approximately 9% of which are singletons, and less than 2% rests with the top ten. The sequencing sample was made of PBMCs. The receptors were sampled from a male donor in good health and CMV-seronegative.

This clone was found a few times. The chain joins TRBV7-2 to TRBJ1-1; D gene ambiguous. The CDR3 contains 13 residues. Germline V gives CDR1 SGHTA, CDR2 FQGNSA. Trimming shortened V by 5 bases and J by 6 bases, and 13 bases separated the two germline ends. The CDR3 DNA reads TGTGCCAGCAGCCTCGAGGCTGGAGCTGAAGCTTTCTTT. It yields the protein CASSLEAGAEAFF.

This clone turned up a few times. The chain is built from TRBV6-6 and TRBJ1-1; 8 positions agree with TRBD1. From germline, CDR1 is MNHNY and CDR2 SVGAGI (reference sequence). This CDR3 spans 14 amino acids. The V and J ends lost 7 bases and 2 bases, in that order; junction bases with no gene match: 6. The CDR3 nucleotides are TGTGCCAGCATCCCGGACAGGGTAAACACTGAAGCTTTCTTT. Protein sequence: CASIPDRVNTEAFF.

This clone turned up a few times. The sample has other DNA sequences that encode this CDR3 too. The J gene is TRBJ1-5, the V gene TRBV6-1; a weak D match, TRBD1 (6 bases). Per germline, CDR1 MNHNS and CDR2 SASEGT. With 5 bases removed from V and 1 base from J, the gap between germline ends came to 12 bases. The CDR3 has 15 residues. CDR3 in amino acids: CASSMSTGSNQPQHF. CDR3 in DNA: TGTGCCAGCAGTATGTCGACAGGCAGCAATCAGCCCCAGCATTTT.

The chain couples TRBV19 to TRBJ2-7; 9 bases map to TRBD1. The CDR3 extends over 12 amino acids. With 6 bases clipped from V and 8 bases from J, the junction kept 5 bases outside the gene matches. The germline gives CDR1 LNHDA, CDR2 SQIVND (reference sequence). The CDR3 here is CASSKTGGKQYF. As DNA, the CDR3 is TGTGCCAGTAGCAAAACAGGGGGCAAGCAGTACTTC.

The CDR3 DNA reads as TGTGCCAGCGGAGGATATTTCACAGATACGCAGTATTTT. This sequence encodes CASGGYFTDTQYF. The chain carries TRBV6-1 and TRBJ2-3, with a tentative D call TRBD2 (5 bases). V lost 8 bases to trimming and J lost 2 bases, with 11 bases between them. Germline-derived CDR1 and CDR2 are MNHNS and SASEGT. The CDR3 sequence is 13 residues long.

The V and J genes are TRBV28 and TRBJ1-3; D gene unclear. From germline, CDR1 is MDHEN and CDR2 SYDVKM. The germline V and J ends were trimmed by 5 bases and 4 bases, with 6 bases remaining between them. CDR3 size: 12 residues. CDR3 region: CASSVGGNTIYF. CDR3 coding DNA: TGTGCCAGCAGTGTGGGCGGAAACACCATATATTTT.

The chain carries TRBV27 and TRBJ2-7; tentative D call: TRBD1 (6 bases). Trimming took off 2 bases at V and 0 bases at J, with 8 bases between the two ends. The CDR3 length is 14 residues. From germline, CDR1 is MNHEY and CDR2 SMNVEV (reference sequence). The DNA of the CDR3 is TGTGCCAGCAGTTTACAGGGGTCCTCCTACGAGCAGTACTTC. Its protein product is CASSLQGSSYEQYF.

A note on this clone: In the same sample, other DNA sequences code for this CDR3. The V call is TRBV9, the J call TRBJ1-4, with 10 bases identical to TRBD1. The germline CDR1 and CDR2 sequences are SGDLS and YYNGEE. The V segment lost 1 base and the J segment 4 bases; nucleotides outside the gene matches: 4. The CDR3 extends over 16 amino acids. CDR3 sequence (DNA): TGTGCCAGCAGCGTATGGACAGGGGGAGTTAATGAAAAACTGTTTTTT. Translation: CASSVWTGGVNEKLFF.

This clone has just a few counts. CDR3 in amino acids: CASSWTENTGELFF. The CDR3 DNA follows: TGTGCCAGTAGTTGGACAGAGAACACCGGGGAGCTGTTTTTT. V usage is TRBV19 and J usage is TRBJ2-2, with D possibly TRBD1 on 6 matching bases. CDR1 is LNHDA, CDR2 SQIVND, per germline (reference sequence). Trimming removed 5 bases from V and 1 base from J, with 8 bases in between. This CDR3 is 14 amino acids long.

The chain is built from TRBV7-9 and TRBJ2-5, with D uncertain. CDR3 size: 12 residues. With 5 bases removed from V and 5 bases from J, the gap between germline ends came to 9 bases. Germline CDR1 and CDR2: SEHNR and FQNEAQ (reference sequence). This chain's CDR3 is CASSLIGETQYF. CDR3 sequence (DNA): TGTGCCAGCAGCCTTATCGGGGAGACCCAGTACTTC.

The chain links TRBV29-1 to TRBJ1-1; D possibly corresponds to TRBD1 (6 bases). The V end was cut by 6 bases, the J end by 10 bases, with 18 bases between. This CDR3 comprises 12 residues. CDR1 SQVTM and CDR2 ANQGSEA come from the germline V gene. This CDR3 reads CSVRGLARGAFF. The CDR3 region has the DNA TGCAGCGTCAGGGGATTGGCAAGGGGAGCTTTCTTT.

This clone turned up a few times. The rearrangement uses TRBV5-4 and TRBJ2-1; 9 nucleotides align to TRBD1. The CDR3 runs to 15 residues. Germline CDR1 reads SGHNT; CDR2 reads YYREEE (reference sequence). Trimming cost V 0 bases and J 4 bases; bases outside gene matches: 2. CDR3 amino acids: CASSLGQGGYNEQFF. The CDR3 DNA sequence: TGTGCCAGCAGCTTGGGACAGGGGGGATACAATGAGCAGTTCTTC.

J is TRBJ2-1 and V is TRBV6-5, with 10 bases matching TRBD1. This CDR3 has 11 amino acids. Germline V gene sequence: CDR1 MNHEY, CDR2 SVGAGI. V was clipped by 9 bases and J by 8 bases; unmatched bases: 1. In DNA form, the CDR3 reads TGTGCCAGTGGGACAGGGGATGAGCAGTTCTTC. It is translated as CASGTGDEQFF.

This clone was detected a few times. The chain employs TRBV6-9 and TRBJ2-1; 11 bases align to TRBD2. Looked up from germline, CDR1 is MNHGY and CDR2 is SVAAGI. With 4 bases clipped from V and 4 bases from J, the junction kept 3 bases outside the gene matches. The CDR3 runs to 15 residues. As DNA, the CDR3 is TGTGCCAGCAGTTCTTGGACTAGCGGGTACAATGAGCAGTTCTTC. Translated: CASSSWTSGYNEQFF.

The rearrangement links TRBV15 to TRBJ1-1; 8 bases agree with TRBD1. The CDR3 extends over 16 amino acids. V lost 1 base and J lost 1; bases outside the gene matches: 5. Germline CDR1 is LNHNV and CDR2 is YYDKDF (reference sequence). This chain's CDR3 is CATSRGQGYQNTEAFF. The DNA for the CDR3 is TGTGCCACCAGCAGAGGACAGGGGTACCAGAACACTGAAGCTTTCTTT. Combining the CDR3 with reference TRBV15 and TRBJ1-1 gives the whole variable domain DAMVIQNPRYQVTQFGKPVTLSCSQTLNHNVMYWYQQKSSQAPKLLFHYYDKDFNNEADTPDNFQSRRPNTSFCFLDIRSPGLGDTAMYLCATSRGQGYQNTEAFFGQGTRLTVV.

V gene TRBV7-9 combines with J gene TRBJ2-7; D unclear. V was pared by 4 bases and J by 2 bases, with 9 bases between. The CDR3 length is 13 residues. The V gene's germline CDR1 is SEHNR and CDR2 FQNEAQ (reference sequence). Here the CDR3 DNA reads TGTGCCAGCAGCTCTCCTGGAGCCTACGAGCAGTACTTC. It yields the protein CASSSPGAYEQYF.

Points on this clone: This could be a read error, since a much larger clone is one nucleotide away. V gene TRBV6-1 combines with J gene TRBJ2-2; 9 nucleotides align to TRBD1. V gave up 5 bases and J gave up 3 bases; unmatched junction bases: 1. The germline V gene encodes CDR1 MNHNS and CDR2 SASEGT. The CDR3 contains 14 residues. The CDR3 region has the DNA TGTGCCAGCAGTCGACAGGGGGACACCGGGGAGCTGTTTTTT. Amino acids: CASSRQGDTGELFF.